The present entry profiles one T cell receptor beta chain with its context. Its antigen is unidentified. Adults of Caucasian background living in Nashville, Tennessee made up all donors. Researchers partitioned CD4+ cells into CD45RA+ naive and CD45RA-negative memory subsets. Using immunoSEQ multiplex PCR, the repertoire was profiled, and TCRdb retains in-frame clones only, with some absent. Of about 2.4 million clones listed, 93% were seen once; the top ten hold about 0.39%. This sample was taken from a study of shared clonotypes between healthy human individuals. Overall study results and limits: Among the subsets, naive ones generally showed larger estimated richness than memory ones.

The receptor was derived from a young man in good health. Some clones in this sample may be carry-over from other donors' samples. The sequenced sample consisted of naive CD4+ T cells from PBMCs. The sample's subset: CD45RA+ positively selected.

The CDR3 loop is CASSPPSRTYGYTF. CDR3 in DNA: TGTGCCAGCTCACCACCGAGCAGGACCTATGGCTACACCTTC. This sequence joins TRBV18 and TRBJ1-2; D gene uncertain. Trimming took 0 bases from V and 4 from J, leaving 9 bases between them. The CDR3 runs to 14 residues. Germline CDR1 KGHSH, CDR2 LQKENI.